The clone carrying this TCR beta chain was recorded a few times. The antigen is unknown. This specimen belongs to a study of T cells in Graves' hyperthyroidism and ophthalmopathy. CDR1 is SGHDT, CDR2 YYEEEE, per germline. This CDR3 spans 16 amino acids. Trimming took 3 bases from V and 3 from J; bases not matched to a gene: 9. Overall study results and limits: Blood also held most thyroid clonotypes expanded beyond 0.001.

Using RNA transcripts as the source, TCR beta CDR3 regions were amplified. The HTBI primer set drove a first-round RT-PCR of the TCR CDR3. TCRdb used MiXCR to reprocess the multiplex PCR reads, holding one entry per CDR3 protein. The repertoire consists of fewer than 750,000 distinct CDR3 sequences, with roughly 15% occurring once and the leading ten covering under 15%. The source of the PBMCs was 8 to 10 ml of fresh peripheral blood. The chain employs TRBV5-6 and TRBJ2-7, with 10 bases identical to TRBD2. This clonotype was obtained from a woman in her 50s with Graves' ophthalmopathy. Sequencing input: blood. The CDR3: CASSSWTSGPLYEQYF. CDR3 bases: TGTGCCAGCAGCTCATGGACTAGCGGCCCCCTCTACGAGCAGTACTTC.